The next 29 T cell receptor beta chains were all read from a single sample in a study of blood T cell repertoires in COVID-19. The protocol was immunoSEQ multiplex PCR, while the TCRdb copy is restricted to in-frame clones and leaves out a portion. This sample yields approximately 180,000 clones, of which approximately 85% are seen a single time; roughly 9.7% belongs to the top ten. The specimen was peripheral blood. The receptors were gathered from a human donor with active or convalescent COVID-19. The donor label of this sample is uncertain.

J is TRBJ1-2 and V is TRBV7-8; no reliable D call. CDR1 is SGHVS, CDR2 FQNEAQ, per germline. The CDR3 contains 15 residues. V was clipped by 1 base and J by 0 bases, with 9 bases between them. The CDR3 reads CASSLELRANYGYTF. The CDR3 coding sequence is TGTGCCAGCAGCTTAGAACTGAGGGCTAACTATGGCTACACCTTC.

This sequence joins TRBV9 and TRBJ2-1; unclear D gene. Germline V gene data show CDR1 as SGDLS and CDR2 as YYNGEE. CDR3 length equals 15 residues. Trimming cost V 2 bases and J 0 bases, with 9 bases left between them. CDR3 bases: TGTGCCAGCAGCGTTTTAGCCACCTCCTACAATGAGCAGTTCTTC. It yields the protein CASSVLATSYNEQFF.

This clone was seen just once. This rearrangement joins TRBV7-3 to TRBJ2-3; 7 bases match TRBD2. V trimming: 5 bases; J trimming: 0 bases; junction bases outside the gene matches: 8. The germline CDR1 and CDR2 sequences are SGHTA and FQGTGA. The CDR3 spans 16 residues. The CDR3 bases are TGTGCCAGCAGCACCAAAAGCGGGGCTAGCACAGATACGCAGTATTTT. It yields the protein CASSTKSGASTDTQYF.

The J gene is TRBJ2-7, the V gene TRBV5-4; a weak D match, TRBD2 (6 bases). Germline V gene lookup returns CDR1 SGHNT and CDR2 YYREEE (reference sequence). The ends were cut back, 2 bases at V and 4 bases at J, with 10 bases in the middle. CDR3 size: 13 residues. The CDR3 coding sequence is TGTGCCAGCAGCTTCGGAGGGAATTACGAGCAGTACTTC. It yields the protein CASSFGGNYEQYF.

This sequence joins TRBV6-5 and TRBJ1-1; 8 bases agree with TRBD1. Trimming at V came to 6 bases and at J to 0 bases, leaving 0 bases not matched to a gene. This CDR3 spans 13 amino acids. Germline-derived CDR1 and CDR2 are MNHEY and SVGAGI. CDR3 nucleotide sequence: TGTGCCAGCAGGGACAGGGTGAACACTGAAGCTTTCTTT. Translation: CASRDRVNTEAFF.

For this clone: The same CDR3 can be traced to other DNA sequences in this sample. This chain uses TRBV6-5 with TRBJ2-7, with 12 bases fitting TRBD2. There are 14 residues in the CDR3. From germline, CDR1 is MNHEY and CDR2 SVGAGI. J was trimmed by 4 bases and V by 4 bases; bases with no gene match: 2. CDR3: CASSFGTSGYEQYF. CDR3 DNA sequence: TGTGCCAGCAGTTTTGGGACTAGCGGGTACGAGCAGTACTTC.

The chain uses TRBV9 and TRBJ1-2; 8 bases map to TRBD1. The CDR3 has 15 residues. V was clipped by 4 bases and J by 8 bases; unmatched bases: 13. The V gene's germline CDR1 is SGDLS and CDR2 YYNGEE. DNA for the CDR3: TGTGCCAGCAGCCTCCCCGCGGACAGGGTGCCAGGCTACACCTTC. Its translation: CASSLPADRVPGYTF.

The V gene is TRBV7-6, the J gene TRBJ2-3, with a tentative D call TRBD1 (6 bases). Germline CDR1 is SGHVS and CDR2 is FNYEAQ. V was clipped by 2 bases and J by 11 bases, with 8 bases between them. This CDR3 has 11 residues. The CDR3 DNA sequence: TGTGCCAGCAGCTTACAGGGGATGCAGTATTTT. It codes for CASSLQGMQYF.

V is TRBV15 and J is TRBJ1-1, with D uncertain. CDR1 is LNHNV and CDR2 is YYDKDF in the germline V gene (reference sequence). V was shortened by 1 base and J by 3 bases, with 9 bases between the two germline ends. This CDR3 region has 14 residues. The chain's CDR3 is CATSRAGRDTEAFF. The CDR3 DNA reads TGTGCCACCAGCAGAGCTGGGAGGGACACTGAAGCTTTCTTT.

The chain recombines TRBV9 with TRBJ2-7; possible D gene TRBD2, 6 bases. CDR3 length equals 15 residues. Between the trimmed V and J ends, which lost 4 bases and 3 bases, there was a span of 17 bases. CDR1 and CDR2 (germline): SGDLS, YYNGEE. CDR3 nucleotides: TGTGCCAGCAGCACAACCGGGAGCCCAATCTACGAGCAGTACTTC. Translated, it gives CASSTTGSPIYEQYF.

This chain uses TRBV11-1 with TRBJ2-7; 10 nucleotides line up with TRBD1. CDR3 length: 16 amino acids. V dropped 5 bases and J dropped 2; count of bases not matched to a gene: 9. In germline, CDR1 is SGHAT, CDR2 FQDESV (reference sequence). The CDR3 loop reads CASSPRRTGGTYEQYF. CDR3 bases: TGTGCCAGCAGCCCTCGAAGGACAGGGGGAACCTACGAGCAGTACTTC.

J is TRBJ1-5 and V is TRBV7-3, with D possibly TRBD1 on 6 matching bases. The germline V and J ends were trimmed by 5 bases and 3 bases, with 14 bases remaining between them. The CDR3 has 15 amino acids. The germline CDR1 and CDR2 sequences are SGHTA and FQGTGA. In nucleotides, the CDR3 is TGTGCCAGCAGCCAACAGGGTTTTTCCAATCAGCCCCAGCATTTT. Its protein is CASSQQGFSNQPQHF.

The chain employs TRBV6-6 and TRBJ1-1, with D tentatively TRBD1 (6 bases). V shed 6 bases and J shed 3 bases, with 14 bases lying between them. CDR3 size: 14 residues. CDR1 is MNHNY and CDR2 is SVGAGI in the germline V gene (reference sequence). The CDR3 reads CASRPRGGYTEAFF. CDR3 DNA sequence: TGTGCCAGCAGACCACGGGGGGGCTACACTGAAGCTTTCTTT.

The V and J genes are TRBV20-1 and TRBJ2-1, with D maybe TRBD1 (6 bases). V lost 3 bases to trimming and J lost 8 bases, with 14 bases between them. The CDR3 is made up of 13 amino acids. Germline V gene sequence: CDR1 DFQATT, CDR2 SNEGSKA (reference sequence). CDR3 loop: CSASERTVHEQFF. In DNA form, the CDR3 reads TGCAGTGCTAGTGAGAGGACAGTCCATGAGCAGTTCTTC.

The chain couples TRBV6-2 or TRBV6-3 to TRBJ2-2, with a possible D match to TRBD2 (6 bases). The CDR3 has 15 amino acids. Trimming stripped 6 bases from V and 5 bases from J, with 16 bases between. Germline V lookup: CDR1 MNHEY, CDR2 SVGEGT. CDR3 protein: CASSHAGILTGELFF. The CDR3 nucleotides read TGTGCCAGCAGCCACGCGGGGATTTTAACCGGGGAGCTGTTTTTT.

This clone was picked up one time. V gene TRBV27 combines with J gene TRBJ2-5; the D is unclear. The germline gives CDR1 MNHEY, CDR2 SMNVEV (reference sequence). CDR3 length: 13 residues. V lost 6 bases to trimming and J lost 2 bases, with 10 bases between them. The CDR3 is CASSSSTQETQYF. The DNA of the CDR3 is TGTGCCAGCAGCTCGAGTACTCAAGAGACCCAGTACTTC.

This clone was detected only a few times. The CDR3 bases are TGTGCCAGCAGCCCAGGGGCTGGAAACACCATATATTTT. Amino acid sequence: CASSPGAGNTIYF. The chain carries TRBV7-9 and TRBJ1-3, with a weak D call TRBD1 (6 bases). Germline CDR1 reads SEHNR; CDR2 reads FQNEAQ (reference sequence). This CDR3 is 13 amino acids long. The V end lost 5 bases, the J end lost 2 bases, and 7 bases lay between the germline ends.

The chain carries TRBV19 and TRBJ2-1, with 9 nucleotides matching TRBD2. CDR1 is LNHDA, CDR2 SQIVND, per germline (reference sequence). This CDR3 spans 17 amino acids. Trimming removed 4 bases from V and 9 bases from J; junction bases left unmatched: 16. CDR3 DNA: TGTGCCAGTAGTACCCAAGTGCGCGGGAGGGCCCAAGCTGAGCAGTTCTTC. Its translation: CASSTQVRGRAQAEQFF.

V usage is TRBV5-1 and J usage is TRBJ2-2; perhaps TRBD1 as D (6 bases). V was shortened by 2 bases and J by 5 bases, with 7 bases between the two germline ends. Germline V lookup: CDR1 SGHRS, CDR2 YFSETQ. The CDR3 contains 13 residues. CDR3 in DNA: TGCGCCAGCAGCTTCCAGGGGACCGGGGAGCTGTTTTTT. Encoded protein: CASSFQGTGELFF.

V gene TRBV7-9 combines with J gene TRBJ2-7, with 11 bases lining up with TRBD2. This CDR3 is 15 amino acids long. Unmatched junction bases numbered 6, after V lost 6 bases and J lost 2 bases. The germline V gene has CDR1 SEHNR and CDR2 FQNEAQ (reference sequence). CDR3: CASSRPTSGTYEQYF. In DNA form, the CDR3 reads TGTGCCAGCAGTCGCCCGACTAGCGGGACCTACGAGCAGTACTTC.

The chain carries TRBV6-5 and TRBJ1-2; D might be TRBD1 (6 bases). Between the trimmed V and J ends, which lost 7 bases and 6 bases, there was a span of 9 bases. The CDR3 loop spans 11 amino acids. CDR1 is MNHEY and CDR2 is SVGAGI in the germline V gene. CDR3 sequence reads: CASNRVDGYTF. The DNA for the CDR3 is TGTGCCAGCAACAGGGTCGATGGCTACACCTTC.

The V call is TRBV5-1, the J call TRBJ2-2, with D unclear. The ends were cut back, 3 bases at V and 5 bases at J, with 8 bases in the middle. Germline-derived CDR1 and CDR2 are SGHRS and YFSETQ. This CDR3 has 13 amino acids. CDR3 amino acids: CASSYPQTGELFF. CDR3 coding DNA: TGCGCCAGCAGCTACCCACAAACCGGGGAGCTGTTTTTT.

The V and J genes are TRBV5-1 and TRBJ2-1; D possibly corresponds to TRBD2 (6 bases). CDR1 and CDR2 from the germline V gene are SGHRS and YFSETQ. CDR3 size: 15 residues. The germline V and J ends were trimmed by 4 bases and 9 bases, with 20 bases remaining between them. The CDR3 region is CASSPSVPGGIEQFF. For the CDR3, the DNA is TGCGCCAGCAGCCCATCTGTGCCCGGGGGTATTGAGCAGTTCTTC.

The chain couples TRBV30 to TRBJ2-7, with 7 bases lining up with TRBD1. The CDR3 is made up of 11 amino acids. The junction had 3 bases not matched to a gene; V was cut back by 7 bases and J by 3 bases. CDR1 and CDR2 (germline): GTSNPN, SVGIG (reference sequence). CDR3 residues: CAFYRGYEQYF. The DNA of the CDR3 is TGTGCCTTCTACAGGGGCTACGAGCAGTACTTC.

The V and J genes are TRBV5-4 and TRBJ2-1, with TRBD2 matching over 12 bases. The V gene end was trimmed by 4 bases and the J gene end by 8 bases; junction bases not matched to a gene: 7. There are 15 residues in the CDR3. Germline loops: CDR1 SGHNT, CDR2 YYREEE (reference sequence). The CDR3 loop reads CASSPRASGRDEQFF. In DNA form, the CDR3 reads TGTGCCAGCAGCCCCCGGGCTAGCGGGAGGGATGAGCAGTTCTTC.

The V call is TRBV9, the J call TRBJ2-5; D is ambiguous. The length of the CDR3 is 14 residues. The V and J ends lost 3 bases and 3 bases respectively, with 12 bases between them. The germline CDR1 and CDR2 sequences are SGDLS and YYNGEE. As DNA, the CDR3 is TGTGCCAGCAGCGCCCGCTTGGGCAAAGAGACCCAGTACTTC. The encoded protein is CASSARLGKETQYF.

The chain carries TRBV5-6 and TRBJ2-5; no reliable D call. The germline V gene has CDR1 SGHDT and CDR2 YYEEEE. CDR3 length equals 13 residues. Trimming pared 1 base from V and 1 base from J, leaving 5 bases between. Here the CDR3 reads CASSLPIQETQYF. In DNA form, the CDR3 reads TGTGCCAGCAGCTTGCCAATCCAAGAGACCCAGTACTTC.

As for this clone: Relative to the germline gene, one junction end is altered; a read error may explain this. This chain links TRBV5-1 with TRBJ2-7; 14 positions match TRBD2. This CDR3 has 16 amino acids. In germline, CDR1 is SGHRS, CDR2 YFSETQ. The CDR3 DNA sequence: TGCGCCAGCAGCTTGGCCGGATCGACTAGCGGGAGGGCCCCCAACTTC. This codes for CASSLAGSTSGRAPNF.

V usage is TRBV10-3 and J usage is TRBJ2-5; 7 nucleotides align to TRBD2. The CDR3 totals 15 residues. The J segment lost 0 bases and the V segment lost 2 bases, leaving 3 bases of the junction unmatched. The germline CDR1 and CDR2 sequences are ENHRY and SYGVKD. Here the CDR3 DNA reads TGTGCCATCAGTGAGCCTAGCGGTTACCAAGAGACCCAGTACTTC. Its protein product is CAISEPSGYQETQYF.